The rows below give T cell receptor beta chains drawn from one sample of a study of blood T cell repertoires in COVID-19. Clones were read by immunoSEQ multiplex PCR, and TCRdb kept only the in-frame ones, dropping some. Of approximately 260,000 clones in the sample, approximately 90% are singletons; the top ten hold 0.95% to 1.5%. Sequenced input: PBMCs or T cells enriched from blood (not recorded which). The receptors originated from a woman in her thirties or forties with acute COVID-19. Both conserved end residues are part of each CDR3. Each record gives: J gene, clone size, D gene, V gene, CDR3 protein, CDR3 DNA. A D gene is named only where the DNA matches it firmly. Clone size is shown for a subset of rows, as once, few, many or a class of expanded clone.

TRBJ2-1,.,.,TRBV9,CASSVTSGSYNEQFF,TGTGCCAGCAGCGTAACCAGCGGCTCCTACAATGAGCAGTTCTTC
TRBJ2-3,.,.,TRBV19,CASSILGALSTDTQYF,TGTGCCAGTAGTATCTTGGGGGCTCTCAGCACAGATACGCAGTATTTT
TRBJ1-4,few,.,TRBV27,CASRRTTEKLFF,TGTGCCAGCCGTCGCACTACTGAAAAACTGTTTTTT
TRBJ2-1,.,.,TRBV7-8,CASVPRATYNEQFF,TGTGCCAGCGTCCCTCGCGCAACCTACAATGAGCAGTTCTTC
TRBJ1-6,.,.,TRBV30,CAWSVGTASNSPLHF,TGTGCCTGGAGTGTGGGTACAGCCTCTAATTCACCCCTCCACTTT
TRBJ1-5,.,TRBD1,TRBV27,CASRPDRGSNQPQHF,TGTGCCAGCAGACCGGACAGGGGAAGCAATCAGCCCCAGCATTTT
TRBJ2-3,.,.,TRBV7-3,CASSLHGDTQYF,TGTGCCAGCAGCCTACACGGGGATACGCAGTATTTT
TRBJ1-1,.,.,TRBV19,CASSIFAEAFF,TGTGCCAGTAGTATTTTCGCTGAAGCTTTCTTT
TRBJ1-1,.,TRBD1,TRBV5-5,CASSFDREGAFF,TGTGCCAGCAGCTTCGACAGGGAAGGAGCTTTCTTT
TRBJ1-2,.,TRBD1,TRBV30,CAWGTGAGYTF,TGTGCCTGGGGCACAGGGGCTGGCTACACCTTC
TRBJ1-1,.,.,TRBV12-3/TRBV12-4,CASSRQSEAFF,TGTGCCAGCAGCCGACAGAGTGAAGCTTTCTTT
TRBJ1-1,.,.,TRBV6-5,CASRRVLNTEAFF,TGTGCCAGCCGAAGAGTATTGAACACTGAAGCTTTCTTT
TRBJ1-2,.,TRBD1,TRBV28,CASSLPRTGGAADGYTF,TGTGCCAGCAGTTTACCGAGGACAGGGGGCGCCGCAGATGGCTACACCTTC